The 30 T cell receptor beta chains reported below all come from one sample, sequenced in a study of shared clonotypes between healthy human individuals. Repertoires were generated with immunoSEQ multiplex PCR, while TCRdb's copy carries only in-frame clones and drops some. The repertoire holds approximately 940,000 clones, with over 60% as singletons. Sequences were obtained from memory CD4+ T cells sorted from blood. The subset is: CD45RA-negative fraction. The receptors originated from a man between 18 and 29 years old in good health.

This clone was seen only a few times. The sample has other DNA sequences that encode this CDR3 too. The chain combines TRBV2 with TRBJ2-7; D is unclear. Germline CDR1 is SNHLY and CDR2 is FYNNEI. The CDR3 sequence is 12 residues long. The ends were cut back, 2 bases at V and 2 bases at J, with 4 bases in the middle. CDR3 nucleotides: TGTGCCAGCAGTGAAAGTACCTACGAGCAGTACTTC. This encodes CASSESTYEQYF.

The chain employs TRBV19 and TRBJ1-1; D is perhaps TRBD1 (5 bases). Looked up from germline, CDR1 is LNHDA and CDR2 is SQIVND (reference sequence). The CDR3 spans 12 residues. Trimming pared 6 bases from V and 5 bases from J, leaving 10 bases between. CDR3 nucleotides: TGTGCCAGTAGGCCACGGGGGACTGAAGCTTTCTTT. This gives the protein CASRPRGTEAFF.

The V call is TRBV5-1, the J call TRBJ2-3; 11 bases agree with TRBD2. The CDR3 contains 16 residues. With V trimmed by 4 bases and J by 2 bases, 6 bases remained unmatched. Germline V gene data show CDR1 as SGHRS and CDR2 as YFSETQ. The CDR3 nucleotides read TGCGCCAGCAGCCCGGGACTAGCGGCAACCACAGATACGCAGTATTTT. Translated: CASSPGLAATTDTQYF.

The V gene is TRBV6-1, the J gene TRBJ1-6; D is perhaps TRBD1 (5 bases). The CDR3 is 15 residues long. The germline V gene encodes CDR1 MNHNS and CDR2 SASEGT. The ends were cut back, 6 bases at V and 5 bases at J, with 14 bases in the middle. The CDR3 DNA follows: TGTGCCAGCAGCGCATGGGGCAGGGATAATTCACCCCTCCACTTT. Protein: CASSAWGRDNSPLHF.

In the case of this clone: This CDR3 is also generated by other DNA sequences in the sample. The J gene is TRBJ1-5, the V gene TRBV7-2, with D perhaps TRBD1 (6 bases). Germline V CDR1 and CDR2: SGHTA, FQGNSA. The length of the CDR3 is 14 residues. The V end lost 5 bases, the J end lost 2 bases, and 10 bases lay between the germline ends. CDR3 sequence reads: CASSPRTGNQPQHF. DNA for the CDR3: TGTGCCAGCAGCCCAAGGACAGGCAATCAGCCCCAGCATTTT.

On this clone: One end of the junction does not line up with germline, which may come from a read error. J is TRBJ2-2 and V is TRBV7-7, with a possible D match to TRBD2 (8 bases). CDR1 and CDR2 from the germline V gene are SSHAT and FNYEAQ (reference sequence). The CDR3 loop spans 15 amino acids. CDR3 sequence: CASSLAGQPTGELFF. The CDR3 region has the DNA TGTGCTAGCAGCTTAGCGGGACAGCCAACCGGGGAGCTGTTTTTT.

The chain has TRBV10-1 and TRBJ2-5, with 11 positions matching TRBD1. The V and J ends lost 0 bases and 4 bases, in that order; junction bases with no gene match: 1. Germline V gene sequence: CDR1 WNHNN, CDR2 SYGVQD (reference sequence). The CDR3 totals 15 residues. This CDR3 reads CASSESGTGGETQYF. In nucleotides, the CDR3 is TGCGCCAGCAGTGAGTCCGGGACAGGGGGAGAGACCCAGTACTTC.

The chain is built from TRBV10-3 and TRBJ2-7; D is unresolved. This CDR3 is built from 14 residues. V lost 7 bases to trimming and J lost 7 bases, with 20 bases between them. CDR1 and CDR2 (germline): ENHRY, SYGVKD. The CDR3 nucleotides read TGTGCCATCAATCACGGGTTAGCTTCGGGTGAGCAGTACTTC. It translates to CAINHGLASGEQYF.

In DNA, the CDR3 is TGTGCCAGCAGTTTTAGTGGACAGGGAGGCCGAGCTTTCTTT. Its protein is CASSFSGQGGRAFF. The genes are TRBV7-9 and TRBJ1-1, with TRBD1 identical over 8 bases. The germline V gene encodes CDR1 SEHNR and CDR2 FQNEAQ (reference sequence). The J segment lost 10 bases and the V segment lost 6 bases, leaving 13 bases of the junction unmatched. The CDR3 contains 14 residues. The complete variable domain, with remaining parts taken from reference TRBV7-9 and TRBJ1-1, reads DTGVSQNPRHKITKRGQNVTFRCDPISEHNRLYWYRQTLGQGPEFLTYFQNEAQLEKSRLLSDRFSAERPKGSFSTLEIQRTEQGDSAMYLCASSFSGQGGRAFFGQGTRLTVV.

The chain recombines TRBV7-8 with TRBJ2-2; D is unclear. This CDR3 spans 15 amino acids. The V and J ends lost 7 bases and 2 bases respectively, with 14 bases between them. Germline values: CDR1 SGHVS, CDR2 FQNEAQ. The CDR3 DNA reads TGTGCCAGCAATAACCGCCCCCCCAACACCGGGGAGCTGTTTTTT. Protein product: CASNNRPPNTGELFF. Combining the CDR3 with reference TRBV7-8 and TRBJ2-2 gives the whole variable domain GAGVSQSPRYKVAKRGQDVALRCDPISGHVSLFWYQQALGQGPEFLTYFQNEAQLDKSGLPSDRFFAERPEGSVSTLKIQRTQQEDSAVYLCASNNRPPNTGELFFGEGSRLTVL.

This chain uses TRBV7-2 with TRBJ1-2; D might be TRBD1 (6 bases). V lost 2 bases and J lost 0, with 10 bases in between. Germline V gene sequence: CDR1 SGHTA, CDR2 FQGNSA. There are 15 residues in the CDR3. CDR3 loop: CASSLQGTSNYGYTF. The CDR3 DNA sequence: TGTGCCAGCAGCTTACAGGGGACTTCTAACTATGGCTACACCTTC.

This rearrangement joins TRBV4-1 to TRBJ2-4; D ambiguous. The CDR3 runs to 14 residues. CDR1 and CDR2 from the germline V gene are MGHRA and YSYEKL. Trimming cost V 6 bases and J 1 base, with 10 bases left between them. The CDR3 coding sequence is TGCGCCAGCAGTGACCCCGGGGCCAAAAACATTCAGTACTTC. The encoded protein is CASSDPGAKNIQYF.

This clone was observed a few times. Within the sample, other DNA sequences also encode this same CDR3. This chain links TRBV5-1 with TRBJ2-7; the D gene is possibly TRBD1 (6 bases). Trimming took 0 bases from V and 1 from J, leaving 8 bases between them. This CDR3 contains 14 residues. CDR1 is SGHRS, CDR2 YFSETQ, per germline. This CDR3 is CASSLGQVSYEQYF. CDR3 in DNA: TGCGCCAGCAGCTTGGGACAGGTTTCCTACGAGCAGTACTTC.

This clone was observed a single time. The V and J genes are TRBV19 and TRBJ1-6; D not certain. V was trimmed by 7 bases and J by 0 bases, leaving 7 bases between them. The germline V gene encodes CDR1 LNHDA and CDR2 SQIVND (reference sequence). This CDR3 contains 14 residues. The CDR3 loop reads CASIGSSYNSPLHF. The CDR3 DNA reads TGTGCCAGTATTGGGAGCTCCTATAATTCACCCCTCCACTTT.

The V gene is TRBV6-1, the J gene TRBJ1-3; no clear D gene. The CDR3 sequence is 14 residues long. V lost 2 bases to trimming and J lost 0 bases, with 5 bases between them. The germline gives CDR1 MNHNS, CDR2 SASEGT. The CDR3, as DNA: TGTGCCAGCAGTGAATCCGACTCTGGAAACACCATATATTTT. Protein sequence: CASSESDSGNTIYF.

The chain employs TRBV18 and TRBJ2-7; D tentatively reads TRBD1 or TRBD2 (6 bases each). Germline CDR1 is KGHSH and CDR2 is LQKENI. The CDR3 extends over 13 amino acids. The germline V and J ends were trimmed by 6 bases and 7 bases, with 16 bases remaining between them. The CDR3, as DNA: TGTGCCAGCTCCCCATCGGGGGCTGGGGAGCAGTACTTC. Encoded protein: CASSPSGAGEQYF.

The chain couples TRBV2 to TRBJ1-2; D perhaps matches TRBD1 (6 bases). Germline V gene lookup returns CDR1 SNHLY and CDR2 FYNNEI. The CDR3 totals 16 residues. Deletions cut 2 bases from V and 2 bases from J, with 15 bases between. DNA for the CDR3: TGTGCCAGCAGTGAATGGCTCCCAGGGGCGAACTATGGCTACACCTTC. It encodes CASSEWLPGANYGYTF.

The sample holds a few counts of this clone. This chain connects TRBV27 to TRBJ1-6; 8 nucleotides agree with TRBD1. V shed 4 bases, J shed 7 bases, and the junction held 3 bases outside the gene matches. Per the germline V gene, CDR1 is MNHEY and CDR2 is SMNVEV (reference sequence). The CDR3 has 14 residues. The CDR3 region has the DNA TGTGCCAGCAGTTCGGACAGGGTCAATTCACCCCTCCACTTT. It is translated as CASSSDRVNSPLHF.

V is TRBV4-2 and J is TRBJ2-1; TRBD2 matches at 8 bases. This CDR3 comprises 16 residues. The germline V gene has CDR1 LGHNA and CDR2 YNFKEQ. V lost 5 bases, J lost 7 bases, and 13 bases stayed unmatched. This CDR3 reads CASSSEPSGSANEQFF. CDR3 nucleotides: TGTGCCAGCAGCTCGGAACCTAGCGGGTCGGCAAATGAGCAGTTCTTC.

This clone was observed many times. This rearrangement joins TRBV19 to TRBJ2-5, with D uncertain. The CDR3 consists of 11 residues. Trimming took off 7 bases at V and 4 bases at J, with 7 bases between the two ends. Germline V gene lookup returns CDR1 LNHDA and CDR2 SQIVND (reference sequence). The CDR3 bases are TGTGCCAGTAAAGGCCGAGAGACCCAGTACTTC. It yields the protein CASKGRETQYF.

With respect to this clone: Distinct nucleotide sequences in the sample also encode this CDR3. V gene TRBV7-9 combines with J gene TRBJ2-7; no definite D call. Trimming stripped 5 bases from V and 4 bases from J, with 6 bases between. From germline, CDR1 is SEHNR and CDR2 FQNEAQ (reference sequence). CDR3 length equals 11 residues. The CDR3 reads CASSHSYEQYF. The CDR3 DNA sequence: TGTGCCAGCAGCCACTCATACGAGCAGTACTTC.

CDR3 in DNA: TGCGCCAGCAGCGTAGGACCCTTGGGGAGCACTGAAGCTTTCTTT. Amino acid sequence: CASSVGPLGSTEAFF. The J gene is TRBJ1-1, the V gene TRBV5-1, with D unresolved. V lost 4 bases, J lost 4 bases, and 17 bases lay in between. Germline CDR1 SGHRS, CDR2 YFSETQ. The CDR3 loop spans 15 amino acids.

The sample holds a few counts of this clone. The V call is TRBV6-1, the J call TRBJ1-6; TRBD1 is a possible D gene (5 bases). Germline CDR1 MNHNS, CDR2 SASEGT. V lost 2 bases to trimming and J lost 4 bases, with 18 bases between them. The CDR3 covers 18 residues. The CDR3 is CASSEKMGDGTYNSPLHF. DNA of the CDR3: TGTGCCAGCAGTGAAAAAATGGGGGACGGAACTTATAATTCACCCCTCCACTTT.

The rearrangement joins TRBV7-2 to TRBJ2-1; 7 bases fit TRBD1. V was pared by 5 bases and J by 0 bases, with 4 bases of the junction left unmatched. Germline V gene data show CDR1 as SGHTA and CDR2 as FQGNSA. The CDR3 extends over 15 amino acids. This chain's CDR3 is CASSEDRSSYNEQFF. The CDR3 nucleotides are TGTGCCAGCAGCGAGGACAGGAGCTCCTACAATGAGCAGTTCTTC.

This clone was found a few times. CDR3 DNA sequence: TGTGCCAGCTCACCAATGGTAGCCTACGAGCAGTACTTC. This gives the protein CASSPMVAYEQYF. The chain combines TRBV18 with TRBJ2-7; D unclear. CDR3 length: 13 amino acids. Germline V gives CDR1 KGHSH, CDR2 LQKENI. V gave up 2 bases and J gave up 2 bases, with 7 bases separating them.

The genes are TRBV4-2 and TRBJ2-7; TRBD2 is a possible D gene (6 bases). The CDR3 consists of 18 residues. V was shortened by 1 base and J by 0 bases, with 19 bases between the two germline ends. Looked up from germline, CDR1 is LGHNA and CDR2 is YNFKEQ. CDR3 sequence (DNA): TGTGCCAGCAGCCAAGGACCTCTTGCGGGGAGCAGCTCCTACGAGCAGTACTTC. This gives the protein CASSQGPLAGSSSYEQYF.

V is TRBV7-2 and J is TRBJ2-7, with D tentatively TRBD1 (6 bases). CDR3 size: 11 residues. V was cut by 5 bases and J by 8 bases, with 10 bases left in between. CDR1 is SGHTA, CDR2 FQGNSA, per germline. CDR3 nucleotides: TGTGCCAGCAGCAACAGGGAGAAGCAGTACTTC. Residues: CASSNREKQYF.

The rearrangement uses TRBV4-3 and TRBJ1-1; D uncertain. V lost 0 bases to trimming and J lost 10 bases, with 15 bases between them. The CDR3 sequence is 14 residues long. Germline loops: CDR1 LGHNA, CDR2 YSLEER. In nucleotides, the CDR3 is TGCGCCAGCAGCCAAGATCTGGAGGTTCTGTCAGCTTTCTTT. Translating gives CASSQDLEVLSAFF.

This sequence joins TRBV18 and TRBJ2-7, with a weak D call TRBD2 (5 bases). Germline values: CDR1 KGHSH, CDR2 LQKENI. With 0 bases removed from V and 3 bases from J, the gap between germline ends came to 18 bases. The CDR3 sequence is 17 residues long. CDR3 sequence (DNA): TGTGCCAGCTCACCACCCTTGACTGCCTCAGACTACTACGAGCAGTACTTC. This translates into CASSPPLTASDYYEQYF.

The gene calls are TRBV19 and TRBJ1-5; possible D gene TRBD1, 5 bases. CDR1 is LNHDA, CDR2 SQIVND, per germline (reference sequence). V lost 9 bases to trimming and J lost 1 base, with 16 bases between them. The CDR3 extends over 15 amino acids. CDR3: CASRTQGGSNQPQHF. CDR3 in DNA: TGTGCCAGCCGGACCCAGGGCGGGAGCAATCAGCCCCAGCATTTT.